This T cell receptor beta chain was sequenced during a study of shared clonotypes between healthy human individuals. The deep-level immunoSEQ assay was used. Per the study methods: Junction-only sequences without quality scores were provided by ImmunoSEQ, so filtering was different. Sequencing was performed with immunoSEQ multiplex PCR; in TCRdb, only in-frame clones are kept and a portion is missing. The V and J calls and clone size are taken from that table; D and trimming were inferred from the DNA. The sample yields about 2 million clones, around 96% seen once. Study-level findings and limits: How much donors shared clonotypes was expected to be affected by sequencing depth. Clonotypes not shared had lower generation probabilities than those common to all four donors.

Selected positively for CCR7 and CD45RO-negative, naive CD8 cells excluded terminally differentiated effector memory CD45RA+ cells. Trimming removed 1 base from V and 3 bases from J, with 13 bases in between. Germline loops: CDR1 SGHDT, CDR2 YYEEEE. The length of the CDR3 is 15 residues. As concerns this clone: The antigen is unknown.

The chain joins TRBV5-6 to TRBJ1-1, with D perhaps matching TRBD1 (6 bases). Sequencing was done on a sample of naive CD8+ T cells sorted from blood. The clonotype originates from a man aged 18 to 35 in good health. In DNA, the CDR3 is TGTGCCAGCAGCTTGCATCACTCAGGGGACACTGAAGCTTTCTTT. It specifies CASSLHHSGDTEAFF.